This TCR beta chain was obtained from a study of shared clonotypes between healthy human individuals. About the research overall: Ranging from 18 to 49 in age, donors were a couple of women and three men. Study conclusions and caveats: Represented diversity, genetic and exposure-history alike, was limited by few donors.

The table came from immunoSEQ multiplex PCR; TCRdb's copy has only in-frame clones and leaves some out. This sample has roughly 2.4 million clones, with approximately 96% found just once. In regard to this clone: The antigen remains undetermined.

The germline V gene has CDR1 ENHRY and CDR2 SYGVKD. The CDR3 extends over 13 amino acids. Trimming removed 8 bases from V and 5 bases from J, with 13 bases in between. The TCR sequence derives from a man aged 18 to 30 in good health. The chain carries TRBV10-3 and TRBJ1-5; D may be TRBD1 (5 bases). The specimen sequenced was naive CD4+ T cells sorted from blood. Indicated subset: CD45RA+ positively selected. The CDR3 DNA follows: TGTGCCATCGGGGCAAAGGGAGATCAGCCCCAGCATTTT. Translation: CAIGAKGDQPQHF.